This is a list of T cell receptor beta chains from one sample in a study of cytomegalovirus exposure and HLA in healthy donors. This table comes from immunoSEQ multiplex PCR, and its TCRdb copy is limited to in-frame clones, with some not included. The specimen's table records approximately 130,000 clones. Source material: PBMCs. The receptors here all came from an older woman in good health and CMV-seronegative. The CDR3 runs from the conserved cysteine through the conserved F or W. A D gene is named only where the DNA matches it firmly.

CDR3 DNA: TGTGCCAGCAGCTTGGAATTAGCGGGGGGGCCGGAGCAGTTCTTC
CDR3 protein: CASSLELAGGPEQFF
V gene: TRBV5-5
J gene: TRBJ2-1
D gene: TRBD2

CDR3 DNA: TGCGCCAGCAGCTCCCGACTAGCTCGGGGCACAAGCGCTGAGCAGTTCTTC
CDR3 protein: CASSSRLARGTSAEQFF
V gene: TRBV5-1
J gene: TRBJ2-1
D gene: TRBD2

CDR3 DNA: TGTGCCAGCAGCGGGGGACTTTCTGTCTACGAGCAGTACTTC
CDR3 protein: CASSGGLSVYEQYF
V gene: TRBV5-6
J gene: TRBJ2-7
D gene: NA

CDR3 DNA: TGTGCCAGCAGCGTGGGGACAGGGGGCGTATCGGGGAATTCACCCCTCCACTTT
CDR3 protein: CASSVGTGGVSGNSPLHF
V gene: TRBV9
J gene: TRBJ1-6
D gene: TRBD1

CDR3 DNA: TGTGCTAGTGGTCCCTCAGGGCTGTACCAAGAGACCCAGTACTTC
CDR3 protein: CASGPSGLYQETQYF
V gene: TRBV12-5
J gene: TRBJ2-5
D gene: NA

CDR3 DNA: TGTGCCAGCAGCTTAAGTCGCAGGGGAAATGAAAAACTGTTTTTT
CDR3 protein: CASSLSRRGNEKLFF
V gene: TRBV7-9
J gene: TRBJ1-4
D gene: NA

CDR3 DNA: TGCGCCAGCAGCTGGGGACTAGCGGGGACAAACAATGAGCAGTTCTTC
CDR3 protein: CASSWGLAGTNNEQFF
V gene: TRBV5-1
J gene: TRBJ2-1
D gene: TRBD2

CDR3 DNA: TGCGCCAGCAGCGTGAACAGGGATGGGGCTTTCTTT
CDR3 protein: CASSVNRDGAFF
V gene: TRBV5-1
J gene: TRBJ1-1
D gene: NA

CDR3 DNA: TGTGCCAGCAGCGTAGCGGCTAACTATGGCTACACCTTC
CDR3 protein: CASSVAANYGYTF
V gene: TRBV9
J gene: TRBJ1-2
D gene: NA

CDR3 DNA: TGTGCCAGCAGCGTAGCTACTATGGGGACTAGCGGGAGCTTTGAGCAGTTCTTC
CDR3 protein: CASSVATMGTSGSFEQFF
V gene: TRBV9
J gene: TRBJ2-1
D gene: TRBD2

CDR3 DNA: TGTGCCAGCAGCCCCGGACAGGGGAAGGCCGAGCAGTACTTC
CDR3 protein: CASSPGQGKAEQYF
V gene: TRBV11-2
J gene: TRBJ2-7
D gene: TRBD1

CDR3 DNA: TGTGCTAGTGGTGGGGGACTAGCGGGTGTCTACGAGCAGTACTTC
CDR3 protein: CASGGGLAGVYEQYF
V gene: TRBV12-5
J gene: TRBJ2-7
D gene: TRBD2

CDR3 DNA: TGCGCCAGCAAGGAGGGGTACTCTGGAAACACCATATATTTT
CDR3 protein: CASKEGYSGNTIYF
V gene: TRBV5-1
J gene: TRBJ1-3
D gene: NA

CDR3 DNA: TGTGCCAGTAGGGGGACAGGGGGGAATCAGCCCCAGCATTTT
CDR3 protein: CASRGTGGNQPQHF
V gene: TRBV19
J gene: TRBJ1-5
D gene: TRBD1

CDR3 DNA: TGTGCCAGCTTTCAGGGTATAGGGCCTAGCAATCAGCCCCAGCATTTT
CDR3 protein: CASFQGIGPSNQPQHF
V gene: TRBV28
J gene: TRBJ1-5
D gene: NA

CDR3 DNA: TGTGCCAGCAGTGTACTAGCGTCAGGCTCCTACGAGCAGTACTTC
CDR3 protein: CASSVLASGSYEQYF
V gene: TRBV27
J gene: TRBJ2-7
D gene: TRBD2

CDR3 DNA: TGTGCCATCAGCCCAGGGGAAGAGACCCAGTACTTC
CDR3 protein: CAISPGEETQYF
V gene: TRBV10-3
J gene: TRBJ2-5
D gene: NA

CDR3 DNA: TGCGCCAGCAGCTTGGTTCTGGGGCAATACAATGAGCAGTTCTTC
CDR3 protein: CASSLVLGQYNEQFF
V gene: TRBV5-1
J gene: TRBJ2-1
D gene: NA

CDR3 DNA: TGTGCCAGCAGTTTGGGCACCCCTTATGGCTACACCTTC
CDR3 protein: CASSLGTPYGYTF
V gene: TRBV28
J gene: TRBJ1-2
D gene: NA

CDR3 DNA: TGTGCCAGCAGTTACTTCGCGGGGGCCCCACAAGAGACCCAGTACTTC
CDR3 protein: CASSYFAGAPQETQYF
V gene: TRBV6-5
J gene: TRBJ2-5
D gene: NA

CDR3 DNA: TGTGCCATCAGTGAAAGGGGGGAGACCCAGTACTTC
CDR3 protein: CAISERGETQYF
V gene: TRBV10-3
J gene: TRBJ2-5
D gene: NA

CDR3 DNA: TGCGCCAGCAGCGCAGGACAGGGGAGTACCTACGAGCAGTACTTC
CDR3 protein: CASSAGQGSTYEQYF
V gene: TRBV5-1
J gene: TRBJ2-7
D gene: TRBD1

CDR3 DNA: TGTGCCAGCAGCCTGGGACAGGGACGCCAAGAGACCCAGTACTTC
CDR3 protein: CASSLGQGRQETQYF
V gene: TRBV5-8
J gene: TRBJ2-5
D gene: TRBD1

CDR3 DNA: TGTGCCAGCAGTGAAGCCAGGCTTAGCGGCCGCACAGATACGCAGTATTTT
CDR3 protein: CASSEARLSGRTDTQYF
V gene: TRBV6-1
J gene: TRBJ2-3
D gene: NA

CDR3 DNA: TGTGCCAGCAGTGGCCGTGGGACAGGGGGTTACGAGCAGTACTTC
CDR3 protein: CASSGRGTGGYEQYF
V gene: TRBV6-1
J gene: TRBJ2-7
D gene: TRBD1

CDR3 DNA: TGTGCCAGCAGTGATCGACACGGCTCCTACGAGCAGTACTTC
CDR3 protein: CASSDRHGSYEQYF
V gene: TRBV6-1
J gene: TRBJ2-7
D gene: NA